This record looks at one T cell receptor beta chain sequence and its context. This entry belongs to a study of blood T cell repertoires in COVID-19. On the study more broadly: The United States, Italy and Spain were the sources of the acute and convalescent COVID-19 samples. Sample material is recorded as cDNA or gDNA derived from T cells, B-cell-depleted T cells, or PBMCs.

The table came from immunoSEQ multiplex PCR; TCRdb's copy has only in-frame clones and leaves some out. The sample contains 200,000 or so clones, about 80% of which appear only once. V was cut by 5 bases and J by 0 bases, with 7 bases left in between. Germline V lookup: CDR1 GTSNPN, CDR2 SVGIG (reference sequence). CDR3 length equals 13 residues. The origin of this receptor is a human donor with acute or convalescent COVID-19. The donor label of this sample is uncertain. Sequencing was done on a sample of peripheral blood. The V and J genes are TRBV30 and TRBJ1-4; D not resolved. The CDR3 spells CAWARATNEKLFF. CDR3 nucleotides: TGTGCCTGGGCCCGTGCAACTAATGAAAAACTGTTTTTT.